This TCR beta chain was profiled in a study of T cell responses to AZD1222 COVID-19 vaccine (dated by TCRdb to 2020 to 2023). Notes on the research overall: AZD1222 recipients with second doses at about 4 weeks or about 12 weeks were pooled, because spike-specific TCR depth and breadth did not differ between schedules. Enrollment into the trials was organized by age into subgroups of 18-55, 56-69 and 70-plus years, and those subgroups contained about 160, 30 and 59 TCR-sequenced participants, respectively. TCR sequencing covered approximately 230 trial participants: some 210 given two doses of AZD1222 and 26 given two doses of MenACWY control vaccine.

The CDR3 regions of human TCRbeta chains were analyzed by immunosequencing. Processing in the source paper ran as follows. TCRs in the repertoires were matched against a reference library of SARS-CoV-2-specific TCRs that had been generated with the MIRA antigen-specificity platform. Breadth meant the fraction of unique TCRs that were SARS-CoV-2-associated, whereas depth meant the fraction of total T cells that were SARS-CoV-2-associated. Each spike-specific TCR was assigned to its reactive spike region and to a CD4 or CD8 class using the MIRA data. Log10-transformed breadth and depth values were compared by one-way ANOVA with Sidak's multiple comparisons tests. TCRdb took over this immuneACCESS table, retaining in-frame rearrangements with V and J assigned. Such tables are incomplete; in checked studies, under half of the missing clones stem from an unresolved V gene, and the remainder is unexplained. Clone size and the V and J calls come from that table; the DNA yielded D and trimming. The sample yields roughly 150,000 clones; around 90% were counted once. The ten largest clonotypes hold under 2.5% of the sample.

In the germline V gene, CDR1 corresponds to MRHNA and CDR2 to SNTAGT. Trimming removed 9 bases from V and 2 bases from J, leaving 20 bases between the germline ends. Measured from the cysteine to the phenylalanine, the CDR3 is 15 residues long. CDR3 DNA only is kept here, 45 bases in frame from base 1. What the time point label conveys for this sample: baseline before first vaccination. Samples from vaccinated people were obtained from the UK trials COV001 and COV002, which included a single-blind randomized controlled phase 2/3 trial of AZD1222 (ChAdOx1 nCoV-19) in healthy adults. Trial participant PBMC samples were collected at day 0 and day 28 after the second dose for TCRbeta chain sequencing. Summary of the overall study and its limitations: Epitopes outside the regions mutated in the B.1.351 and B.1.1.7 variants were reportedly recognized by nearly half of the unique spike-specific TCRs. After two AZD1222 doses, both the breadth and the depth of spike-specific TCRs were significantly higher than at day 0 and than in MenACWY recipients. In the small 56-69-year group, the increase in depth fell short of significance, most likely because of low power. Conclusions about previously exposed vaccinees are limited, since just 5 or 6 AZD1222 recipients were seropositive for SARS-CoV-2 at baseline. The vaccine-associated CD4 TCRs covered the entire spike protein, and the dominant responses fell in regions 160-218 and 743-854. Participants were mostly white British and included more females than males, and it was suggested by the authors that clonal diversity may have been underestimated. Because no day 14 peak-response samples were available, the repertoires could be characterized only after the peak T cell response.

With regard to this clone: Its antigen is still unknown. Within one base of it there is no much larger clone, and no base qualities were kept.

The sample was peripheral blood, taken on day 0 of AZD1222 vaccination. The V and J segments used are TRBV6-4 and TRBJ2-7; the D segment could be TRBD2, given 6 matching bases. This clonotype originated in an adult in good health. The DNA is TGTGCCAGGGGGATGGAGCGGGCTAAAACCTACGAGCAGTACTTC. The translation is CARGMERAKTYEQYF.